By frequency in the sample, the clone carrying this TCR beta chain is medium-sized. Only cases whose brain tissue showed the highest T cell transcript signatures were sequenced. Patients received at least one anti-epileptic drug before surgery. This specimen belongs to a study of brain T cells in children with intractable seizures. Sequenced by immunoSEQ multiplex PCR; TCRdb stores in-frame clones only, minus some. The sample lists some 3,500 clones, around 72% occurring once. Sequenced here: resected brain tissue, sampled at surgery. The receptor was derived from a girl aged 2-10 years with Rasmussen encephalitis and intractable seizures.

The CDR3 loop is CASSSPVQAGRDTGELFF. The DNA for the CDR3 is TGTGCCAGCAGTTCTCCAGTACAGGCGGGTCGAGACACCGGGGAGCTGTTTTTT. The V gene is TRBV27, the J gene TRBJ2-2, with D perhaps matching TRBD1 or TRBD2 (5 bases each). Between the trimmed V and J ends, which lost 4 bases and 3 bases, there was a span of 21 bases. CDR1 and CDR2 from the germline V gene are MNHEY and SMNVEV (reference sequence). The CDR3 is 18 residues long.